A single sample gave rise to the 4 T cell receptor beta chains below, sequenced in a study of CXCR4 blockade with PD-1 therapy in pancreatic cancer. Sequencing used immunoSEQ multiplex PCR; TCRdb keeps in-frame clones, though not all of them. The table lists some 1,700 clones, around two fifths of them singletons, with roughly 13% in the top ten. What was sequenced was tumor tissue. These receptors all stem from a human donor with pancreatic ductal adenocarcinoma.

CDR3 bases: TGTGCCTGGAGTCGTAAATCTCAAATTGAAAAACTGTTTTTT. Its protein product is CAWSRKSQIEKLFF. The chain links TRBV30 to TRBJ1-4; D is ambiguous. Germline V gene lookup returns CDR1 GTSNPN and CDR2 SVGIG (reference sequence). The CDR3 totals 14 residues. The V gene lost 2 bases and the J gene lost 7 bases, with 14 bases spanning the gap.

The CDR3 DNA follows: TGTGCCAGCAGCCTCGACGCTAGGAACACTGAAGCTTTCTTT. Amino acids: CASSLDARNTEAFF. The genes are TRBV7-7 and TRBJ1-1; D remains ambiguous. This CDR3 has 14 residues. V shed 5 bases and J shed 1 base, with 11 bases lying between them. Germline assignment: CDR1 SSHAT and CDR2 FNYEAQ (reference sequence).

This clone appeared a single time. The chain carries TRBV19 and TRBJ2-1; D might be TRBD1 (5 bases). Germline V lookup: CDR1 LNHDA, CDR2 SQIVND (reference sequence). V lost 3 bases and J lost 6, with 15 bases in between. The CDR3 runs 15 residues. CDR3 nucleotide sequence: TGTGCCAGTAGTATTCAGGGCCTGTCCACCAATGAGCAGTTCTTC. This translates into CASSIQGLSTNEQFF. The whole variable domain, remainder taken from reference TRBV19 and TRBJ2-1, is DGGITQSPKYLFRKEGQNVTLSCEQNLNHDAMYWYRQDPGQGLRLIYYSQIVNDFQKGDIAEGYSVSREKKESFPLTVTSAQKNPTAFYLCASSIQGLSTNEQFFGPGTRLTVL.

The chain has TRBV9 and TRBJ2-1; tentatively, D is TRBD2 (6 bases). CDR3 length equals 14 residues. Germline V gene sequence: CDR1 SGDLS, CDR2 YYNGEE. Trimming took 7 bases from V and 6 from J, leaving 17 bases between them. In DNA form, the CDR3 reads TGTGCCAGCCATCGGGACTCTTCGGGCAATGAGCAGTTCTTC. It is translated as CASHRDSSGNEQFF.